What follows is one T cell receptor beta chain and its context. Its antigen is undetermined. TCRdb re-derived calls from the reads in MiXCR, one entry per CDR3 protein. This sample has about 890,000 distinct CDR3 sequences, with around 32% found just once. CDR1 LGHDT and CDR2 YNNKEL come from the germline V gene (reference sequence). V was pared by 3 bases and J by 3 bases, with 8 bases of the junction left unmatched. The CDR3 runs 15 residues. The record originates from a study of T cell repertoires in cytomegalovirus infection. Study at large: HLA-C-restricted CMV epitopes, recently identified, and well-studied HLA-B-restricted ones were used by the study. Matching HLA type and CMV infection were both indicated by public TCR beta signatures. Study observations and caveats: The ex vivo response was dominated by HLA-C-restricted CMV-specific TCR beta clonotypes. Summed frequency of shared TCR beta families picked out CMV carriers who also had the relevant HLA.

The source of this sequence is a human donor in good health (CMV status not recorded). Some clones in this sample may be carry-over from other donors' samples. Material: cultured CD8+ T cells from PBMCs, obtained from culture after CMV antigen stimulation. The V gene is TRBV3-1, the J gene TRBJ2-7; 7 positions agree with TRBD2. The chain's CDR3 is CASSHSPRGDYEQYF. As DNA, the CDR3 is TGTGCCAGCAGCCACTCCCCTCGGGGGGACTACGAGCAGTACTTC.